This T cell receptor (beta chain) was observed in a study of molecular identifiers for immune sequencing clone quantification. Study findings and constraints: Detecting spiked Jurkat TCR RNA from one cell among approximately 1 million naive cells was reportedly possible.

As regards this clonotype: Antigen unknown.

TCRdb passed the PCR reads through MiXCR, listing each CDR3 protein once. The sample has about 100,000 distinct CDR3 sequences; approximately 22% are singletons. CDR1 and CDR2 (germline): KGHDR, SFDVKD. CDR3 size: 14 residues. Trimming left V 9 bases short and J 1 base short, with 11 bases between. The sequence was collected from a human donor in good health. Some libraries in this study had Jurkat cell RNA spiked in. The sample taken for sequencing was naive CD8+ T cells from blood, with Jurkat cell RNA spiked in. Noted subset: FACS-sorted CD8+CD4-CCR7+CD45RA+ naive T cells. This chain links TRBV24-1 with TRBJ1-4; D call uncertain. The CDR3 sequence: CATQELITNEKLFF. CDR3 nucleotide sequence: TGTGCCACCCAAGAACTCATAACTAATGAAAAACTGTTTTTT.